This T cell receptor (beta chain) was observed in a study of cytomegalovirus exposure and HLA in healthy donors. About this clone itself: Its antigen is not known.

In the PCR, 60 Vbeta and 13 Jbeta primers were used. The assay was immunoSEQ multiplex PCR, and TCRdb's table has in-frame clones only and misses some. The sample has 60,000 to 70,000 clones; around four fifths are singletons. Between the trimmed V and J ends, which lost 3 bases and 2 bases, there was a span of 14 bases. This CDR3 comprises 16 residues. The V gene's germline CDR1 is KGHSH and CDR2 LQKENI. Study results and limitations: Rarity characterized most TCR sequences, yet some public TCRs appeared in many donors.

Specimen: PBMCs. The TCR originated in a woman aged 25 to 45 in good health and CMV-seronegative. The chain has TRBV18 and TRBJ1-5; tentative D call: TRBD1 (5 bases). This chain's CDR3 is CASSPITGAGNQPQHF. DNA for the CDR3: TGTGCCAGCTCACCTATAACAGGTGCCGGCAATCAGCCCCAGCATTTT.